The 14 T cell receptor beta chains reported below all come from one sample, sequenced in a study of blood T cell repertoires in COVID-19. Assay: immunoSEQ multiplex PCR; the TCRdb copy retains only in-frame clones and omits some. The sample has approximately 77,000 clones; roughly 80% are singletons. The sequencing input was peripheral blood. Source of these receptors: a woman aged 60-75 years with acute or convalescent COVID-19.

This chain joins TRBV13 and TRBJ2-3, with 9 nucleotides matching TRBD2. The CDR3 is 15 residues long. Trimming cost V 8 bases and J 6 bases; bases outside gene matches: 12. Germline values: CDR1 PRHDT, CDR2 FYEKMQ (reference sequence). The CDR3 DNA follows: TGTGCCAGCCTTTCTAGCGGGGATGATCGGGATACGCAGTATTTT. Encoded protein: CASLSSGDDRDTQYF.

This clone was found once. The chain combines TRBV27 with TRBJ1-2, with D possibly matching TRBD1 (5 bases). Trimming cost V 3 bases and J 8 bases, with 13 bases left between them. CDR1 is MNHEY and CDR2 is SMNVEV in the germline V gene (reference sequence). The CDR3 totals 13 residues. The CDR3 region is CASSFFVQGGYTF. The CDR3 DNA is TGTGCCAGCAGTTTTTTCGTCCAGGGAGGCTACACCTTC.

The chain carries TRBV6-6 and TRBJ1-1, with TRBD1 matching over 7 bases. The CDR3 extends over 15 amino acids. CDR1 and CDR2 (germline): MNHNY, SVGAGI (reference sequence). Trimming removed 6 bases from V and 1 base from J; junction bases left unmatched: 8. For the CDR3, the DNA is TGTGCCAGCAGCAAGCCAAGACAGGGGAACACTGAAGCTTTCTTT. Amino acid sequence: CASSKPRQGNTEAFF.

The CDR3 sequence: CASSYASYRGGARYEQYF. CDR3 in DNA: TGTGCCAGCAGTTACGCTTCATACCGGGGGGGCGCCCGCTACGAGCAGTACTTC. This rearrangement joins TRBV6-2 or TRBV6-3 to TRBJ2-7; 8 bases agree with TRBD2. The CDR3 has 18 residues. Germline V lookup: CDR1 MNHEY, CDR2 SVGEGT. After removal of 2 bases from V and 3 bases from J, the junction contained 15 bases not matched to a gene.

The genes are TRBV5-1 and TRBJ2-2; 8 bases are a match to TRBD1. The CDR3 is 17 residues long. V shed 2 bases, J shed 6 bases, and the junction held 12 bases outside the gene matches. Germline V gene sequence: CDR1 SGHRS, CDR2 YFSETQ. CDR3 protein: CASSFVGQGIRAGELFF. CDR3 sequence (DNA): TGCGCCAGCAGCTTCGTTGGACAGGGCATCAGGGCCGGGGAGCTGTTTTTT.

The chain joins TRBV29-1 to TRBJ2-2, with D perhaps TRBD1 (6 bases). CDR3 length equals 16 residues. Trimming shortened V by 7 bases and J by 2 bases, and 20 bases separated the two germline ends. The germline gives CDR1 SQVTM, CDR2 ANQGSEA. CDR3 amino acids: CSAQSGRGVNTGELFF. DNA of the CDR3: TGCAGCGCACAGTCGGGCAGGGGAGTCAACACCGGGGAGCTGTTTTTT.

This chain links TRBV15 with TRBJ2-2; no firm D call. Germline CDR1 is LNHNV and CDR2 is YYDKDF (reference sequence). The CDR3 runs to 14 residues. V lost 0 bases and J lost 6, with 8 bases in between. The CDR3 region is CATSRDVRAGELFF. The CDR3 nucleotides are TGTGCCACCAGCAGAGATGTTCGCGCCGGGGAGCTGTTTTTT.

The chain has TRBV6-6 and TRBJ1-5; 7 bases map to TRBD1. The CDR3 loop spans 14 amino acids. The junction had 4 bases not matched to a gene; V was cut back by 5 bases and J by 3 bases. CDR1 MNHNY and CDR2 SVGAGI come from the germline V gene (reference sequence). The DNA of the CDR3 is TGTGCCAGCAGTCCCAGGGGGAACAATCAGCCCCAGCATTTT. It specifies CASSPRGNNQPQHF.

This clone was seen more than once but under ten times. V and J are TRBV7-8 and TRBJ1-2; tentative D call: TRBD1 (5 bases). Germline loops: CDR1 SGHVS, CDR2 FQNEAQ. Trimming took 2 bases from V and 4 from J, leaving 14 bases between them. The length of the CDR3 is 15 residues. The CDR3 is CASSLLGVISYGYTF. The CDR3 nucleotides read TGTGCCAGCAGCTTACTAGGGGTTATCAGCTATGGCTACACCTTC.

V gene TRBV11-2 combines with J gene TRBJ1-6; D is perhaps TRBD1 (5 bases). V was trimmed by 5 bases and J by 9 bases, leaving 14 bases between them. The CDR3 extends over 14 amino acids. Germline V gives CDR1 SGHAT, CDR2 FQNNGV. CDR3 DNA sequence: TGTGCCAGCAGCCTAGGGACGGGGGGTTCACCCCTCCACTTT. Amino acid sequence: CASSLGTGGSPLHF.

The chain joins TRBV5-8 to TRBJ2-1; the match to TRBD2 covers 7 bases. The trim removed 0 bases at V and 3 bases at J, leaving 9 bases unmatched. Looked up from germline, CDR1 is SGHTS and CDR2 is YDEGEE. The CDR3 totals 17 residues. As DNA, the CDR3 is TGTGCCAGCAGCTTGGAATTGGGCGGACTAGTCTACAATGAGCAGTTCTTC. Translation: CASSLELGGLVYNEQFF.

This chain joins TRBV5-1 and TRBJ1-1; D is unclear. With 1 base removed from V and 4 bases from J, the gap between germline ends came to 17 bases. CDR1 and CDR2 (germline): SGHRS, YFSETQ. The CDR3 runs to 16 residues. CDR3 bases: TGCGCCAGCAGCTTGAAAGGCTTCCCCGGCGGCACTGAAGCTTTCTTT. Protein product: CASSLKGFPGGTEAFF.

V is TRBV7-3 and J is TRBJ1-2; 8 nucleotides line up with TRBD1. This CDR3 region has 13 residues. The germline V gene has CDR1 SGHTA and CDR2 FQGTGA. V lost 5 bases to trimming and J lost 8 bases; unmatched junction nucleotides: 7. The CDR3 here is CASSPTGGGGYTF. DNA for the CDR3: TGTGCCAGCAGCCCAACAGGGGGAGGGGGCTACACCTTC.

The rearrangement uses TRBV6-5 and TRBJ1-4; 7 nucleotides line up with TRBD1. The CDR3 totals 13 residues. Looked up from germline, CDR1 is MNHEY and CDR2 is SVGAGI. Trimming at V came to 7 bases and at J to 4 bases, leaving 3 bases not matched to a gene. Here the CDR3 DNA reads TGTGCCAGCATAGGGACAGTTAATGAAAAACTGTTTTTT. It is translated as CASIGTVNEKLFF.